The 30 T cell receptor beta chains reported below all come from one sample, sequenced in a study of STAT3 mutations in large granular lymphocyte leukemia. Sequencing used immunoSEQ multiplex PCR; TCRdb keeps in-frame clones, though not all of them. The sample lists 30,000 to 40,000 clones, 75% to 90% seen once, with about an eighth in the top ten. Broader study findings: At least one immunodominant TCR beta clonotype appeared in every T-cell large granular lymphocyte leukemia patient.

No antigen is known for these receptors. The material sequenced was peripheral blood mononuclear cells. These receptors all stem from a man between 60 and 75 years old with T-cell large granular lymphocyte leukemia. Some clones in this sample may be carry-over from other donors' samples.

As DNA, the CDR3 is TGTGCCAGCAGCGCCCTACCGGGACAGGGGGCCCTCTCTGGAAACACCATATATTTT. Its protein is CASSALPGQGALSGNTIYF. This chain uses TRBV7-9 with TRBJ1-3, with 12 bases aligning to TRBD1. CDR1 and CDR2 from the germline V gene are SEHNR and FQNEAQ (reference sequence). The CDR3 loop spans 19 amino acids. With V trimmed by 5 bases and J by 0 bases, 11 bases remained unmatched. Variable domain in full (rest from reference TRBV7-9 and TRBJ1-3): DTGVSQNPRHKITKRGQNVTFRCDPISEHNRLYWYRQTLGQGPEFLTYFQNEAQLEKSRLLSDRFSAERPKGSFSTLEIQRTEQGDSAMYLCASSALPGQGALSGNTIYFGEGSWLTVV.

This chain joins TRBV6-6 and TRBJ2-2, with 7 bases aligning to TRBD1. V shed 6 bases, J shed 5 bases, and the junction held 9 bases outside the gene matches. CDR3 length: 15 amino acids. Looked up from germline, CDR1 is MNHNY and CDR2 is SVGAGI (reference sequence). CDR3 residues: CASSPWTGQTGELFF. The DNA of the CDR3 is TGTGCCAGCAGCCCCTGGACAGGTCAGACCGGGGAGCTGTTTTTT.

This sequence joins TRBV5-1 and TRBJ2-7; maybe TRBD2 (5 bases). The V end lost 4 bases, the J end lost 2 bases, and 10 bases lay between the germline ends. The CDR3 is 13 amino acids. Per germline, CDR1 SGHRS and CDR2 YFSETQ. The CDR3 sequence: CASSPDLAYEQYF. The DNA of the CDR3 is TGCGCCAGCAGCCCGGACTTGGCCTACGAGCAGTACTTC. The variable domain in full, with the rest retrieved from reference TRBV5-1 and TRBJ2-7, is KAGVTQTPRYLIKTRGQQVTLSCSPISGHRSVSWYQQTPGQGLQFLFEYFSETQRNKGNFPGRFSGRQFSNSRSEMNVSTLELGDSALYLCASSPDLAYEQYFGPGTRLTVT.

The J gene is TRBJ2-1, the V gene TRBV13; 8 nucleotides match TRBD2. The ends lost 3 bases at V and 12 bases at J; junction bases unmatched: 16. The CDR3 is 16 amino acids. Looked up from germline, CDR1 is PRHDT and CDR2 is FYEKMQ (reference sequence). The CDR3 coding sequence is TGTGCCAGCAGCTTCTGGGTGGGCGGGGGGAAGGTTGGGCAGTTCTTC. Translating gives CASSFWVGGGKVGQFF.

This clone was observed a single time. The chain joins TRBV7-8 to TRBJ2-3; 8 bases agree with TRBD1. The V segment lost 7 bases and the J segment 3 bases; nucleotides outside the gene matches: 3. From germline, CDR1 is SGHVS and CDR2 FQNEAQ. The CDR3 spans 13 residues. For the CDR3, the DNA is TGTGCCAGCAACGGACAGGGAACAGATACGCAGTATTTT. It codes for CASNGQGTDTQYF. The full variable domain, rest sourced from reference TRBV7-8 and TRBJ2-3, is GAGVSQSPRYKVAKRGQDVALRCDPISGHVSLFWYQQALGQGPEFLTYFQNEAQLDKSGLPSDRFFAERPEGSVSTLKIQRTQQEDSAVYLCASNGQGTDTQYFGPGTRLTVL.

The chain joins TRBV5-1 to TRBJ2-1; D assignment may be TRBD1 or TRBD2 (5 bases each). The CDR3 is made up of 14 amino acids. The V end lost 4 bases, the J end lost 8 bases, and 16 bases lay between the germline ends. Germline lookup yields CDR1 SGHRS and CDR2 YFSETQ. The CDR3 sequence is CASSPEGRAHEQFF. The CDR3 DNA sequence: TGCGCCAGCAGCCCCGAGGGCAGGGCCCATGAGCAGTTCTTC. The full variable domain, in which reference TRBV5-1 and TRBJ2-1 provide the parts outside the CDR3, is KAGVTQTPRYLIKTRGQQVTLSCSPISGHRSVSWYQQTPGQGLQFLFEYFSETQRNKGNFPGRFSGRQFSNSRSEMNVSTLELGDSALYLCASSPEGRAHEQFFGPGTRLTVL.

The chain employs TRBV5-4 and TRBJ1-2, with 8 bases fitting TRBD1. The CDR3 covers 14 residues. V lost 4 bases, J lost 4 bases, and 6 bases stayed unmatched. CDR1 and CDR2 (germline): SGHNT, YYREEE (reference sequence). CDR3 amino acids: CASSPGQGGYGYTF. The CDR3 nucleotides are TGTGCCAGCAGCCCCGGACAGGGTGGCTATGGCTACACCTTC. The full variable domain, its missing parts supplied by reference TRBV5-4 and TRBJ1-2, is ETGVTQSPTHLIKTRGQQVTLRCSSQSGHNTVSWYQQALGQGPQFIFQYYREEENGRGNFPPRFSGLQFPNYSSELNVNALELDDSALYLCASSPGQGGYGYTFGSGTRLTVV.

This chain joins TRBV7-2 and TRBJ2-7; no clear D. The CDR3 runs 12 residues. The germline CDR1 and CDR2 sequences are SGHTA and FQGNSA. Trimming removed 5 bases from V and 4 bases from J, with 9 bases in between. Here the CDR3 reads CASSPNRYEQYF. CDR3 DNA sequence: TGTGCCAGCAGCCCAAACCGTTACGAGCAGTACTTC.

This sequence joins TRBV18 and TRBJ2-7, with D possibly called TRBD1 or TRBD2 (7 bases each). The CDR3 consists of 14 residues. V gave up 6 bases and J gave up 2 bases, with 14 bases separating them. Germline lookup yields CDR1 KGHSH and CDR2 LQKENI. For the CDR3, the DNA is TGTGCCAGCTCCCGGGGGGACAGAACCTACGAGCAGTACTTC. It codes for CASSRGDRTYEQYF. The complete variable domain, with remaining parts taken from reference TRBV18 and TRBJ2-7, reads NAGVMQNPRHLVRRRGQEARLRCSPMKGHSHVYWYRQLPEEGLKFMVYLQKENIIDESGMPKERFSAEFPKEGPSILRIQQVVRGDSAAYFCASSRGDRTYEQYFGPGTRLTVT.

The rearrangement links TRBV6-1 to TRBJ2-6; unclear D gene. The CDR3 extends over 14 amino acids. V lost 6 bases and J 0 bases, leaving 6 bases between the germline ends. In germline, CDR1 is MNHNS, CDR2 SASEGT. The CDR3 loop is CASRSPSGANVLTF. The CDR3 nucleotides read TGTGCCAGCAGATCCCCCTCTGGGGCCAACGTCCTGACTTTC.

This clone appeared a single time. V is TRBV18 and J is TRBJ2-7; 8 bases agree with TRBD1. V gave up 1 base and J gave up 7 bases; unmatched junction bases: 9. The CDR3 is 15 amino acids. CDR1 is KGHSH, CDR2 LQKENI, per germline. The CDR3 spells CASSPLLQGGGEQYF. In DNA form, the CDR3 reads TGTGCCAGCTCACCACTGCTACAGGGGGGTGGAGAGCAGTACTTC. Drawing the rest from reference TRBV18 and TRBJ2-7, the complete variable domain is NAGVMQNPRHLVRRRGQEARLRCSPMKGHSHVYWYRQLPEEGLKFMVYLQKENIIDESGMPKERFSAEFPKEGPSILRIQQVVRGDSAAYFCASSPLLQGGGEQYFGPGTRLTVT.

J is TRBJ2-7 and V is TRBV19, with D unclear. Between the trimmed V and J ends, which lost 5 bases and 1 base, there was a span of 6 bases. This CDR3 contains 12 residues. Germline CDR1 reads LNHDA; CDR2 reads SQIVND (reference sequence). CDR3 sequence reads: CASSPWSYEQYF. The CDR3 DNA follows: TGTGCCAGTAGTCCTTGGTCCTACGAGCAGTACTTC.

The rearrangement links TRBV5-1 to TRBJ1-1; 7 positions match TRBD1. V shed 0 bases, J shed 7 bases, and the junction held 9 bases outside the gene matches. The CDR3 runs 15 residues. Germline assignment: CDR1 SGHRS and CDR2 YFSETQ. The CDR3 DNA sequence: TGCGCCAGCAGCTTGGGAGGGGGCGATGTTTTTGAAGCTTTCTTT. Amino acids: CASSLGGGDVFEAFF.

The V and J genes are TRBV12-2 and TRBJ1-4. TRBV12-2 is assigned pseudogene status. The CDR3 runs 16 residues. The CDR3 here is CASRLARASRVEKLFF. CDR3 nucleotide sequence: TGTGCAAGTCGCTTAGCCCGGGCCTCGAGAGTTGAAAAACTGTTTTTT.

The CDR3 here is CSAGGNTEAFF. Here the CDR3 DNA reads TGCAGTGCTGGGGGCAACACTGAAGCTTTCTTT. The rearrangement joins TRBV20-1 to TRBJ1-1; possible D gene TRBD1, 6 bases. The germline V gene has CDR1 DFQATT and CDR2 SNEGSKA (reference sequence). CDR3 length: 11 amino acids. Trimming shortened V by 5 bases and J by 2 bases, and 6 bases separated the two germline ends.

This chain uses TRBV6-5 with TRBJ1-6; a weak D match, TRBD1 (6 bases). The V gene's germline CDR1 is MNHEY and CDR2 SVGAGI. Trimming stripped 2 bases from V and 9 bases from J, with 14 bases between. The CDR3 is made up of 15 amino acids. The CDR3 DNA reads TGTGCCAGCAGTTACCAACAGGGTCTTGGTTCACCCCTCCACTTT. This encodes CASSYQQGLGSPLHF.

This chain joins TRBV5-4 and TRBJ2-2; D not certain. Germline V gene data show CDR1 as SGHNT and CDR2 as YYREEE (reference sequence). V lost 0 bases and J lost 2, with 2 bases in between. CDR3 length equals 13 residues. The CDR3 loop reads CASSLDNTGELFF. The CDR3 coding sequence is TGTGCCAGCAGCTTGGACAACACCGGGGAGCTGTTTTTT.

Here the CDR3 DNA reads TGCGCCAGCAGCGTGGGGGGGGCCGGGTTGCAGGGCTACACCTTC. Amino acid sequence: CASSVGGAGLQGYTF. The chain recombines TRBV4-1 with TRBJ1-2, with D perhaps TRBD1 (6 bases). Trimming took off 5 bases at V and 8 bases at J, with 21 bases between the two ends. CDR3 length equals 15 residues. CDR1 is MGHRA, CDR2 YSYEKL, per germline.

J is TRBJ2-3 and V is TRBV27; TRBD2 aligns across 11 bases. The CDR3 loop spans 17 amino acids. V was clipped by 6 bases and J by 4 bases; unmatched bases: 12. The germline V gene has CDR1 MNHEY and CDR2 SMNVEV (reference sequence). CDR3 DNA sequence: TGTGCCAGCAGCGTCTACTTAGCGGGAGGGTGGGCAGATACGCAGTATTTT. Amino acids: CASSVYLAGGWADTQYF.

J is TRBJ2-3 and V is TRBV5-5; no clear D gene. CDR1 SGHKS and CDR2 YYEKEE come from the germline V gene (reference sequence). V lost 2 bases and J 2 bases, leaving 9 bases between the germline ends. This CDR3 has 14 amino acids. CDR3 nucleotide sequence: TGTGCCAGCAGCTTAGAGCAGGACACAGATACGCAGTATTTT. It codes for CASSLEQDTDTQYF. The full variable domain, rest sourced from reference TRBV5-5 and TRBJ2-3, is DAGVTQSPTHLIKTRGQQVTLRCSPISGHKSVSWYQQVLGQGPQFIFQYYEKEERGRGNFPDRFSARQFPNYSSELNVNALLLGDSALYLCASSLEQDTDTQYFGPGTRLTVL.

The V call is TRBV18, the J call TRBJ1-4, with D unclear. The germline CDR1 and CDR2 sequences are KGHSH and LQKENI. CDR3 length: 16 amino acids. V lost 0 bases and J lost 5, with 13 bases in between. In nucleotides, the CDR3 is TGTGCCAGCTCACCACCTGTTTCCGGGCCCAATGAAAAACTGTTTTTT. It translates to CASSPPVSGPNEKLFF.

The J gene is TRBJ1-6, the V gene TRBV18; D unclear. Deletions cut 3 bases from V and 7 bases from J, with 7 bases between. CDR1 KGHSH and CDR2 LQKENI come from the germline V gene. The CDR3 extends over 13 amino acids. The CDR3 coding sequence is TGTGCCAGCTCACCGGAGCAGAATTCACCCCTCCACTTT. Translated, it gives CASSPEQNSPLHF.

V is TRBV7-9 and J is TRBJ1-2; the D is unclear. V was cut by 0 bases and J by 3 bases, with 8 bases left in between. Germline CDR1 SEHNR, CDR2 FQNEAQ (reference sequence). There are 14 residues in the CDR3. The CDR3 DNA sequence: TGTGCCAGCAGCTTAGCGTCATTCCACTATGGCTACACCTTC. This codes for CASSLASFHYGYTF.

The J gene is TRBJ1-3, the V gene TRBV5-1; D is possibly TRBD1 (6 bases). Trimming removed 3 bases at V and 4 bases at J, with 8 bases between. The CDR3 covers 13 residues. The germline V gene has CDR1 SGHRS and CDR2 YFSETQ. CDR3 loop: CASSSTGGNTIYF. CDR3 DNA: TGCGCCAGCAGCTCCACAGGGGGAAACACCATATATTTT. Supplemented by reference TRBV5-1 and TRBJ1-3, the full variable domain reads KAGVTQTPRYLIKTRGQQVTLSCSPISGHRSVSWYQQTPGQGLQFLFEYFSETQRNKGNFPGRFSGRQFSNSRSEMNVSTLELGDSALYLCASSSTGGNTIYFGEGSWLTVV.

This chain joins TRBV30 and TRBJ1-2; D unclear. CDR1 GTSNPN and CDR2 SVGIG come from the germline V gene (reference sequence). This CDR3 is 10 amino acids long. V was clipped by 3 bases and J by 6 bases, with 5 bases between them. CDR3 nucleotides: TGTGCCTGGAGGCGGGATGGCTACACCTTC. This codes for CAWRRDGYTF.

The gene calls are TRBV5-1 and TRBJ2-7; D not certain. The V gene's germline CDR1 is SGHRS and CDR2 YFSETQ. Trimming cost V 0 bases and J 2 bases, with 9 bases left between them. CDR3 length equals 14 residues. This CDR3 is CASSLVQEPYEQYF. The CDR3 region has the DNA TGCGCCAGCAGCTTGGTCCAGGAACCCTACGAGCAGTACTTC.

The rearrangement uses TRBV7-2 and TRBJ1-6, with a weak D call TRBD1 (5 bases). Between the trimmed V and J ends, which lost 4 bases and 11 bases, there was a span of 24 bases. Germline CDR1 and CDR2: SGHTA and FQGNSA. CDR3 length: 17 residues. The CDR3 sequence is CASSSLGWGPKRTPLHF. The CDR3 bases are TGTGCCAGCAGCTCCCTTGGGTGGGGACCGAAAAGGACACCCCTCCACTTT.

This clone has more than one count but fewer than ten. The rearrangement links TRBV2 to TRBJ1-5; D possibly corresponds to TRBD1 (5 bases). V lost 10 bases to trimming and J lost 4 bases, with 11 bases between them. CDR1 and CDR2 from the germline V gene are SNHLY and FYNNEI. The CDR3 has 12 amino acids. The CDR3: CATRTQNQPQHF. The CDR3 region has the DNA TGTGCCACCCGGACACAGAATCAGCCCCAGCATTTT. Full variable domain (missing parts from reference TRBV2 and TRBJ1-5): EPEVTQTPSHQVTQMGQEVILRCVPISNHLYFYWYRQILGQKVEFLVSFYNNEISEKSEIFDDQFSVERPDGSNFTLKIRSTKLEDSAMYFCATRTQNQPQHFGDGTRLSIL.

This clone was counted only a few times. V and J are TRBV27 and TRBJ1-5; 8 positions agree with TRBD1. CDR3 length: 15 residues. The junction had 3 bases not matched to a gene; V was cut back by 4 bases and J by 1 base. Germline-derived CDR1 and CDR2 are MNHEY and SMNVEV (reference sequence). The chain's CDR3 is CASSWTGRSNQPQHF. DNA of the CDR3: TGTGCCAGCAGTTGGACAGGGAGAAGCAATCAGCCCCAGCATTTT.

The chain couples TRBV19 to TRBJ2-5; D is perhaps TRBD1 or TRBD2 (5 bases each). The CDR3 extends over 13 amino acids. CDR1 is LNHDA and CDR2 is SQIVND in the germline V gene (reference sequence). The ends were cut back, 8 bases at V and 3 bases at J, with 13 bases in the middle. Here the CDR3 DNA reads TGTGCCAGTTCCAGGGACCATGAAGAGACCCAGTACTTC. Translated: CASSRDHEETQYF.